The 22 T cell receptor beta chains given below trace back to one sample, sequenced in a study of cytomegalovirus exposure and HLA in healthy donors. It was with 60 Vbeta and 13 Jbeta primers that the PCR ran. Method: immunoSEQ multiplex PCR; TCRdb's copy keeps in-frame clones and lacks some. The sample has about 130,000 clones, under 85% seen once; the top ten hold over 1.5%. The sample consisted of PBMCs. The receptors originated from a boy younger than 18 in good health and CMV-seronegative.

As for this clone: This may stem from a read error, because a much larger clone lies one nucleotide away. This rearrangement joins TRBV2 to TRBJ2-5; D not certain. Trimming cost V 6 bases and J 2 bases, with 4 bases left between them. The CDR3 extends over 11 amino acids. Germline values: CDR1 SNHLY, CDR2 FYNNEI. The chain's CDR3 is CASRLQETQYF. The CDR3 DNA reads TGTGCCAGCAGGCTACAAGAGACCCAGTACTTC.

This sequence joins TRBV30 and TRBJ2-7, with no clear D. Between the trimmed V and J ends, which lost 0 bases and 7 bases, there was a span of 13 bases. The CDR3 extends over 13 amino acids. Per the germline V gene, CDR1 is GTSNPN and CDR2 is SVGIG (reference sequence). This CDR3 is CAWSVPNGPEQYF. DNA of the CDR3: TGTGCCTGGAGTGTCCCCAATGGGCCAGAGCAGTACTTC.

CDR3 nucleotide sequence: TGTGCCAGTAGTGGCCTCATGGAGCCCCAGCATTTT. Translation gives CASSGLMEPQHF. This sequence joins TRBV19 and TRBJ1-5; D is undetermined. The CDR3 is 12 amino acids. V gave up 5 bases and J gave up 8 bases, with 10 bases separating them. Germline CDR1 LNHDA, CDR2 SQIVND (reference sequence).

The rearrangement joins TRBV28 to TRBJ2-3; 7 bases match TRBD1. After removal of 6 bases from V and 1 base from J, the junction contained 10 bases not matched to a gene. The CDR3 runs 16 residues. Germline V gives CDR1 MDHEN, CDR2 SYDVKM. This CDR3 reads CASRPAAGGGTDTQYF. The CDR3 nucleotides read TGTGCCAGCAGACCCGCGGCAGGGGGAGGCACAGATACGCAGTATTTT.

V and J are TRBV7-6 and TRBJ2-7; 9 bases match TRBD2. This CDR3 has 13 amino acids. Per germline, CDR1 SGHVS and CDR2 FNYEAQ. The V gene end was trimmed by 5 bases and the J gene end by 4 bases; junction bases not matched to a gene: 3. The CDR3 coding sequence is TGTGCCAGCAGCAATAGCGGGAGATACGAGCAGTACTTC. Translation gives CASSNSGRYEQYF.

The chain couples TRBV5-8 to TRBJ2-3; D not certain. Germline-derived CDR1 and CDR2 are SGHTS and YDEGEE. The CDR3 extends over 12 amino acids. V was clipped by 6 bases and J by 4 bases, with 9 bases between them. CDR3 amino acids: CASTRVPDTQYF. The CDR3 DNA follows: TGTGCCAGCACCCGGGTCCCAGATACGCAGTATTTT.

The rearrangement joins TRBV30 to TRBJ2-3; possible D gene TRBD2, 6 bases. Between the trimmed V and J ends, which lost 4 bases and 4 bases, there was a span of 12 bases. Germline CDR1 and CDR2: GTSNPN and SVGIG (reference sequence). The CDR3 totals 13 residues. CDR3 nucleotide sequence: TGTGCCTGGATGGGTAGCGGAGCAGATACGCAGTATTTT. Translating it yields CAWMGSGADTQYF.

About this clone: It is unclear where the CDR3 begins or ends on the DNA, so no DNA is shown, and the CDR3 is as TCRdb lists it. V usage is TRBV27 and J usage is TRBJ2-1; TRBD1, as called in the table, went unchecked against the DNA. Germline values: CDR1 MNHEY, CDR2 SMNVEV (reference sequence). The CDR3 is 18 amino acids in total, end residues counted. The CDR3: CASSLSLRWDRAYNEQFF.

The chain couples TRBV7-2 to TRBJ1-1, with D perhaps matching TRBD1 (5 bases). The length of the CDR3 is 14 residues. Trimming left V 3 bases short and J 8 bases short, with 16 bases between. CDR1 is SGHTA, CDR2 FQGNSA, per germline. CDR3 in DNA: TGTGCCAGCAGCTTCTACGGGGGAGGTGGCGAAGCTTTCTTT. It is translated as CASSFYGGGGEAFF.

V is TRBV18 and J is TRBJ2-2, with D uncertain. Germline values: CDR1 KGHSH, CDR2 LQKENI. The CDR3 is made up of 13 amino acids. V was clipped by 6 bases and J by 7 bases, with 12 bases between them. CDR3 protein: CASSQNPGGELFF. The CDR3 DNA sequence: TGTGCCAGCTCTCAAAACCCCGGCGGGGAGCTGTTTTTT.

V usage is TRBV15 and J usage is TRBJ2-1; 8 bases map to TRBD1. The ends lost 1 base at V and 8 bases at J; junction bases unmatched: 10. Germline loops: CDR1 LNHNV, CDR2 YYDKDF (reference sequence). The CDR3 has 16 residues. The CDR3 sequence is CATSRGGQGRFHEQFF. CDR3 bases: TGTGCCACCAGCAGAGGCGGACAGGGCCGGTTCCATGAGCAGTTCTTC.

The table lists this clone with a few counts. The CDR3 spells CACIKEDSYEQYF. DNA for the CDR3: TGTGCCTGCATTAAGGAGGACTCCTACGAGCAGTACTTC. The rearrangement links TRBV30 to TRBJ2-7; TRBD2 is a possible D gene (5 bases). Germline V gene data show CDR1 as GTSNPN and CDR2 as SVGIG (reference sequence). Trimming took 6 bases from V and 0 from J, leaving 12 bases between them. CDR3 size: 13 residues.

This chain links TRBV6-5 with TRBJ1-2; D is unclear. This CDR3 has 13 amino acids. V lost 0 bases and J lost 5, with 7 bases in between. CDR1 is MNHEY and CDR2 is SVGAGI in the germline V gene. The CDR3 spells CASSYSTEYGYTF. As DNA, the CDR3 is TGTGCCAGCAGTTACTCTACAGAATATGGCTACACCTTC.

V gene TRBV7-2 combines with J gene TRBJ2-7, with 7 bases aligning to TRBD2. J lost 4 bases, V lost 6 bases, and 9 bases had no gene match. The CDR3 has 14 residues. The V gene's germline CDR1 is SGHTA and CDR2 FQGNSA. Written as DNA, the CDR3 is TGTGCCAGCAGACGGCGGGGAGGGAGGTACGAGCAGTACTTC. This gives the protein CASRRRGGRYEQYF.

CDR3 sequence: CASSLATPPGSNQPQHF. The CDR3 bases are TGTGCCAGCAGCTTAGCCACCCCACCGGGTAGCAATCAGCCCCAGCATTTT. The chain recombines TRBV7-2 with TRBJ1-5; D gene ambiguous. The CDR3 has 17 amino acids. Germline CDR1 and CDR2: SGHTA and FQGNSA. The V and J ends lost 0 bases and 0 bases respectively, with 12 bases between them.

The rearrangement uses TRBV10-3 and TRBJ2-7, with 7 bases matching TRBD1. Germline CDR1 and CDR2: ENHRY and SYGVKD. V trimming: 7 bases; J trimming: 3 bases; junction bases outside the gene matches: 12. This CDR3 has 15 amino acids. The CDR3 bases are TGTGCCATCAAAGACAGACAGGGTACCAACTACGAGCAGTACTTC. Translated: CAIKDRQGTNYEQYF.

This clone was detected once. The V gene is TRBV29-1, the J gene TRBJ1-2; D possibly corresponds to TRBD1 (5 bases). Trimming pared 0 bases from V and 8 bases from J, leaving 13 bases between. The germline gives CDR1 SQVTM, CDR2 ANQGSEA. CDR3 size: 13 residues. CDR3 bases: TGCAGCGTTGAAGAGGGGGGGGTTGGGGGCTACACCTTC. Encoded protein: CSVEEGGVGGYTF.

This clone was recorded a few times. The chain couples TRBV7-6 to TRBJ1-1; 10 bases fit TRBD1. The length of the CDR3 is 13 residues. In germline, CDR1 is SGHVS, CDR2 FNYEAQ. J gave up 7 bases and V 5 bases, and 4 bases lay outside the gene matches. The CDR3 region has the DNA TGTGCCAGCAGCCCACGGGACAGGGGTGAAGCTTTCTTT. It encodes CASSPRDRGEAFF.

The rearrangement joins TRBV7-2 to TRBJ2-7; 7 nucleotides line up with TRBD2. J gave up 2 bases and V 0 bases, and 4 bases lay outside the gene matches. This CDR3 has 15 amino acids. CDR1 and CDR2 (germline): SGHTA, FQGNSA. DNA of the CDR3: TGTGCCAGCAGCTTAGCCATTGGGGGGGCCTACGAGCAGTACTTC. Protein: CASSLAIGGAYEQYF.

V gene TRBV19 combines with J gene TRBJ2-3, with D possibly being TRBD1 (6 bases). Germline assignment: CDR1 LNHDA and CDR2 SQIVND (reference sequence). The CDR3 has 15 residues. Trimming stripped 3 bases from V and 2 bases from J, with 12 bases between. The CDR3 bases are TGTGCCAGTAGTATGTTGGGACAAGCCACAGATACGCAGTATTTT. Protein: CASSMLGQATDTQYF.

CDR3 DNA sequence: TGCGCCAGCAGCTTGGAAGGGACAGGGGACTGGAATGAGCAGTTCTTC. It translates to CASSLEGTGDWNEQFF. The gene calls are TRBV5-1 and TRBJ2-1, with 10 nucleotides matching TRBD1. V gave up 0 bases and J gave up 7 bases; unmatched junction bases: 7. Germline CDR1 is SGHRS and CDR2 is YFSETQ. The CDR3 has 16 residues.

The rearrangement uses TRBV10-2 and TRBJ2-1, with TRBD2 matching over 8 bases. The CDR3 extends over 15 amino acids. J was trimmed by 5 bases and V by 7 bases; bases with no gene match: 10. Germline V gives CDR1 WSHSY, CDR2 SAAADI. The CDR3 reads CASNRGGLGDNEQFF. For the CDR3, the DNA is TGCGCCAGCAACAGAGGGGGACTAGGGGACAATGAGCAGTTCTTC.